This T cell receptor beta chain came from a study of blood T cells in healthy people across ages. Study-wide points: Unsorted PBMCs blocked a conclusive comparison of naive and antigen-experienced cells.

Comments on this clonotype: Its antigen is currently unknown.

Together with a sample-barcoded 5' primer, a J-beta primer mix was included in a second PCR lasting roughly 6 to 12 cycles. TCRdb independently ran MiXCR on the 5' RACE reads; one entry per CDR3 protein. The table has roughly 1,500,000 distinct CDR3 sequences, 34% seen once. The V segment lost 4 bases and the J segment 4 bases; nucleotides outside the gene matches: 10. The CDR3 length is 15 residues. Germline V gene data show CDR1 as LNHDA and CDR2 as SQIVND (reference sequence). The sequenced sample was blood. The receptor's source is a woman between 25 and 40 years old in good health. The rearrangement joins TRBV19 to TRBJ2-7; 7 positions agree with TRBD1. This CDR3 reads CASSTDLGQLYEQYF. The DNA of the CDR3 is TGTGCCAGTAGTACCGACTTGGGACAGCTGTACGAGCAGTACTTC.